The following is a T cell receptor (beta chain) sequence with its context. This record comes from a study of T cell changes during pregnancy in multiple sclerosis. Some clones are missing from TCRdb's copy, which holds only in-frame ones; the method was immunoSEQ multiplex PCR. The top ten clones hold 0.43% of a sample with 33,000 or so clones, over 90% of them seen once. Unmatched junction bases numbered 2, after V lost 5 bases and J lost 1 base. The CDR3 contains 14 residues. Per germline, CDR1 SGHVS and CDR2 FNYEAQ. The V call is TRBV7-6, the J call TRBJ1-3, with 7 bases lining up with TRBD1. The sequenced sample was CD4+ T cells from peripheral blood mononuclear cells, obtained in the third trimester of pregnancy. The sequence was collected from a female donor in good health, enrolled as a control in a pregnancy study. The CDR3 DNA reads TGTGCCAGCAGCCAGGGACAGTCTGGAAACACCATATATTTT. Translated: CASSQGQSGNTIYF.